What follows are 15 T cell receptor beta chains derived from one specimen sequenced in a study of blood T cell repertoires in COVID-19. Sequenced by immunoSEQ multiplex PCR; TCRdb stores in-frame clones only, minus some. The profile shows over 100,000 clones, roughly 82% of them singletons. The sample taken for sequencing was peripheral blood. The receptors were gathered from a woman of 80 years or more with active or convalescent COVID-19.

The CDR3 loop is CASSLSYLGSYGYTF. The CDR3 DNA reads TGTGCCAGCAGTTTATCGTATCTGGGCAGCTATGGCTACACCTTC. The V and J genes are TRBV27 and TRBJ1-2; D unclear. V lost 0 bases, J lost 4 bases, and 12 bases lay in between. Germline CDR1 reads MNHEY; CDR2 reads SMNVEV (reference sequence). The CDR3 loop spans 15 amino acids.

The chain links TRBV11-3 to TRBJ1-1; 7 nucleotides agree with TRBD1. CDR1 is SGHNT and CDR2 is YENEEA in the germline V gene. The CDR3 is 14 amino acids. With V trimmed by 4 bases and J by 1 base, 3 bases remained unmatched. Here the CDR3 reads CASSSGQPNTEAFF. CDR3 bases: TGTGCCAGCAGCTCGGGACAGCCGAACACTGAAGCTTTCTTT.

The chain recombines TRBV28 with TRBJ2-1; perhaps TRBD1 as D (6 bases). Germline CDR1 reads MDHEN; CDR2 reads SYDVKM. The ends were cut back, 7 bases at V and 9 bases at J, with 19 bases in the middle. The CDR3 length is 14 residues. CDR3 coding DNA: TGTGCCAGCAAAGGGGGTCGGCGGTTACGTGAGCAGTTCTTC. It is translated as CASKGGRRLREQFF.

The chain employs TRBV10-3 and TRBJ2-2; D unresolved. The germline CDR1 and CDR2 sequences are ENHRY and SYGVKD. The CDR3 length is 13 residues. Trimming removed 2 bases at V and 6 bases at J, with 7 bases between. The CDR3 bases are TGTGCCATCAGTGAGATCGTTCCCGGGGAGCTGTTTTTT. It codes for CAISEIVPGELFF.

This clone was observed at least ten times. The chain recombines TRBV27 with TRBJ2-5; weak D call: TRBD1 (5 bases). From germline, CDR1 is MNHEY and CDR2 SMNVEV (reference sequence). The CDR3 has 14 amino acids. The V end lost 2 bases, the J end lost 5 bases, and 12 bases lay between the germline ends. The CDR3 nucleotides are TGTGCCAGCAGTTTAAAGGGGAAATGGGAGACCCAGTACTTC. Translated, it gives CASSLKGKWETQYF.

This clone was observed a handful of times. The CDR3 spells CASSPSRGADMGYEQYF. Here the CDR3 DNA reads TGTGCCAGCAGCCCTAGCAGGGGCGCCGATATGGGCTACGAGCAGTACTTC. V and J are TRBV7-9 and TRBJ2-7; the D gene is possibly TRBD1 (6 bases). Germline values: CDR1 SEHNR, CDR2 FQNEAQ (reference sequence). V dropped 5 bases and J dropped 3 bases, with 23 bases sitting between them. The CDR3 extends over 17 amino acids.

The chain couples TRBV27 to TRBJ1-2; TRBD1 matches at 10 bases. The V gene end was trimmed by 9 bases and the J gene end by 3 bases; junction bases not matched to a gene: 7. CDR3 size: 14 residues. The V gene's germline CDR1 is MNHEY and CDR2 SMNVEV (reference sequence). Written as DNA, the CDR3 is TGTGCCAGTGGACAGGGGGGGCTTTACTATGGCTACACCTTC. This translates into CASGQGGLYYGYTF.

The CDR3 region is CASSPPPERDNEQFF. As DNA, the CDR3 is TGTGCCAGCAGCCCCCCCCCGGAGCGGGACAATGAGCAGTTCTTC. The chain has TRBV7-3 and TRBJ2-1, with TRBD2 as a possible D gene (6 bases). The CDR3 contains 15 residues. V lost 5 bases and J 5 bases, leaving 16 bases between the germline ends. CDR1 is SGHTA, CDR2 FQGTGA, per germline.

This chain uses TRBV11-2 with TRBJ2-3, with TRBD2 as a possible D gene (6 bases). Germline V CDR1 and CDR2: SGHAT, FQNNGV. Deletions cut 6 bases from V and 3 bases from J, with 13 bases between. This CDR3 region has 14 residues. CDR3 in DNA: TGTGCCAGCAGTAACCCCCGGGGGACAGATACGCAGTATTTT. Its protein is CASSNPRGTDTQYF.

The chain uses TRBV28 and TRBJ1-2, with D uncertain. The CDR3 loop spans 13 amino acids. Trimming took 2 bases from V and 2 from J, leaving 6 bases between them. Germline values: CDR1 MDHEN, CDR2 SYDVKM. The CDR3, as DNA: TGTGCCAGCAGTTTACAGACAAACTATGGCTACACCTTC. Its translation: CASSLQTNYGYTF.

V is TRBV10-3 and J is TRBJ2-7, with 9 bases that match TRBD1. The V segment lost 0 bases and the J segment 1 base; nucleotides outside the gene matches: 10. The CDR3 spans 18 residues. Germline CDR1 reads ENHRY; CDR2 reads SYGVKD. CDR3 sequence: CAISESNKQGAVSYEQYF. CDR3 in DNA: TGTGCCATCAGTGAGTCCAATAAACAGGGGGCGGTATCCTACGAGCAGTACTTC.

In its sample, this clone was seen once. The chain employs TRBV7-2 and TRBJ1-5, with D unresolved. The CDR3 loop spans 15 amino acids. The V end was cut by 0 bases, the J end by 5 bases, with 11 bases between. Germline V CDR1 and CDR2: SGHTA, FQGNSA. CDR3 sequence reads: CASSLASLADQPQHF. CDR3 bases: TGTGCCAGCAGCTTAGCTAGTCTAGCCGATCAGCCCCAGCATTTT.

This chain links TRBV3-1 (or the pseudogene TRBV3-2) with TRBJ2-2; 13 bases align to TRBD2. This CDR3 spans 18 amino acids. Unmatched junction bases numbered 8, after V lost 2 bases and J lost 5 bases. Germline CDR1 LGHDT, CDR2 YNNKEL (reference sequence). CDR3 nucleotide sequence: TGTGCCAGCAGCCAAACGACTAGCGGGAGGCGGGGAACCGGGGAGCTGTTTTTT. Translation: CASSQTTSGRRGTGELFF.

This sequence joins TRBV3-1 (or the pseudogene TRBV3-2) and TRBJ1-3; D gene ambiguous. The CDR3 is made up of 13 amino acids. V was trimmed by 4 bases and J by 4 bases, leaving 8 bases between them. Looked up from germline, CDR1 is LGHDT and CDR2 is YNNKEL (reference sequence). The CDR3 region is CASSPTVGNTIYF. DNA for the CDR3: TGTGCCAGCAGCCCAACGGTGGGAAACACCATATATTTT.

The chain combines TRBV10-3 with TRBJ2-7, with 8 bases matching TRBD1. Per germline, CDR1 ENHRY and CDR2 SYGVKD. Trimming cost V 0 bases and J 4 bases; bases outside gene matches: 11. The length of the CDR3 is 17 residues. For the CDR3, the DNA is TGTGCCATCAGTGAGTCGGTGGGCTTGACAGGGGCGTACGAGCAGTACTTC. This encodes CAISESVGLTGAYEQYF.